The next 24 T cell receptor beta chains were all read from a single sample in a study of identical twins. TCRdb processed the 5' RACE reads anew with MiXCR; each CDR3 protein has one entry. Among hundreds of thousands of distinct CDR3 sequences, around an eighth were seen once, and the ten largest hold under 2%. The sample was also linked to a second study, of yellow fever vaccine responses in identical twins.

Sequences were obtained from PBMCs. The receptors come from a woman under 30 in good health.

This clonotype was detected ten times or more. The chain couples TRBV5-1 to TRBJ1-2; D uncertain. The CDR3 consists of 15 residues. The germline CDR1 and CDR2 sequences are SGHRS and YFSETQ. The V and J ends lost 0 bases and 0 bases respectively, with 9 bases between them. The CDR3 DNA is TGCGCCAGCAGCTTGGAAGCAGCTCCTAACTATGGCTACACCTTC. Its protein product is CASSLEAAPNYGYTF. Variable domain in full (rest from reference TRBV5-1 and TRBJ1-2): KAGVTQTPRYLIKTRGQQVTLSCSPISGHRSVSWYQQTPGQGLQFLFEYFSETQRNKGNFPGRFSGRQFSNSRSEMNVSTLELGDSALYLCASSLEAAPNYGYTFGSGTRLTVV.

The chain couples TRBV7-3 to TRBJ2-3; TRBD2 matches at 10 bases. Germline V gene lookup returns CDR1 SGHTA and CDR2 FQGTGA. The V gene end was trimmed by 6 bases and the J gene end by 4 bases; junction bases not matched to a gene: 7. This CDR3 region has 15 residues. The CDR3 coding sequence is TGTGCCAGCAGGCGAACTAGCGGGATTTCAGATACGCAGTATTTT. It codes for CASRRTSGISDTQYF.

The genes are TRBV6-5 and TRBJ2-2; D might be TRBD2 (5 bases). V dropped 2 bases and J dropped 5 bases, with 9 bases sitting between them. The germline V gene encodes CDR1 MNHEY and CDR2 SVGAGI. The length of the CDR3 is 14 residues. This CDR3 reads CASSYGLGTGELFF. The CDR3 DNA sequence: TGTGCCAGCAGTTACGGACTGGGTACCGGGGAGCTGTTTTTT.

This rearrangement joins TRBV5-1 to TRBJ2-1; 9 bases agree with TRBD1. The trim removed 4 bases at V and 7 bases at J, leaving 12 bases unmatched. CDR1 is SGHRS, CDR2 YFSETQ, per germline. This CDR3 has 16 amino acids. CDR3 sequence: CASSPPLTGGENEQFF. For the CDR3, the DNA is TGCGCCAGCAGCCCCCCGCTGACAGGGGGGGAAAATGAGCAGTTCTTC.

A few counts support this clonotype. V usage is TRBV3-1 and J usage is TRBJ1-1; D gene unclear. Germline loops: CDR1 LGHDT, CDR2 YNNKEL (reference sequence). V dropped 2 bases and J dropped 0 bases, with 7 bases sitting between them. There are 14 residues in the CDR3. In nucleotides, the CDR3 is TGTGCCAGCAGCCAACTGCACATGAACACTGAAGCTTTCTTT. It is translated as CASSQLHMNTEAFF. Complete variable domain (other parts from reference TRBV3-1 and TRBJ1-1): DTAVSQTPKYLVTQMGNDKSIKCEQNLGHDTMYWYKQDSKKFLKIMFSYNNKELIINETVPNRFSPKSPDKAHLNLHINSLELGDSAVYFCASSQLHMNTEAFFGQGTRLTVV.

This clonotype has at least ten counts. The chain combines TRBV20-1 with TRBJ1-4; unclear D gene. The germline V and J ends were trimmed by 3 bases and 8 bases, with 10 bases remaining between them. This CDR3 has 12 residues. Germline V gene data show CDR1 as DFQATT and CDR2 as SNEGSKA (reference sequence). CDR3 nucleotide sequence: TGCAGTGCTAGCCCCGCCCTAGAAAAACTGTTTTTT. It codes for CSASPALEKLFF.

V is TRBV3-1 and J is TRBJ2-7; D call uncertain. The CDR3 is made up of 16 amino acids. CDR1 is LGHDT, CDR2 YNNKEL, per germline (reference sequence). Trimming removed 1 base from V and 0 bases from J, with 13 bases in between. The CDR3 DNA is TGTGCCAGCAGCCAAGGTTTATACTGGTCCTCCTACGAGCAGTACTTC. Its translation: CASSQGLYWSSYEQYF.

This clonotype was seen more than once but under ten times. This chain connects TRBV14 to TRBJ1-2; 7 positions match TRBD1. Trimming cost V 4 bases and J 9 bases; bases outside gene matches: 5. The CDR3 is made up of 12 amino acids. Germline V gene lookup returns CDR1 SGHDN and CDR2 FVKESK. The CDR3 is CASSPGTASYTF. The CDR3 DNA reads as TGTGCCAGCAGCCCCGGGACAGCTAGCTACACCTTC.

This clonotype showed up just a few times. V is TRBV12-3 or TRBV12-4 and J is TRBJ1-4; 9 bases fit TRBD1. CDR3 length: 14 amino acids. V trimming: 5 bases; J trimming: 8 bases; junction bases outside the gene matches: 6. The DNA of the CDR3 is TGTGCCAGCAGTGAACAGGGGGCTGGGGAAAAACTGTTTTTT. Translated: CASSEQGAGEKLFF.

This clonotype showed up many times. This chain connects TRBV5-1 to TRBJ1-1; perhaps TRBD1 as D (6 bases). With 1 base removed from V and 1 base from J, the gap between germline ends came to 8 bases. The CDR3 totals 14 residues. Looked up from germline, CDR1 is SGHRS and CDR2 is YFSETQ. The CDR3 sequence: CASSLRDKNTEAFF. CDR3 nucleotides: TGCGCCAGCAGCTTGCGGGACAAGAACACTGAAGCTTTCTTT.

For the CDR3, the DNA is TGCGCCAGCAGCCGGGGTCCCGGACAGGCCGGGGAAAAACTGTTTTTT. This translates into CASSRGPGQAGEKLFF. This rearrangement joins TRBV4-1 to TRBJ1-4; TRBD1 agrees at 7 bases. The trim removed 4 bases at V and 8 bases at J, leaving 13 bases unmatched. The CDR3 consists of 16 residues. Germline V CDR1 and CDR2: MGHRA, YSYEKL.

The count of this clonotype is one. The chain couples TRBV6-5 to TRBJ2-7, with 7 bases matching TRBD2. V trimming: 0 bases; J trimming: 6 bases; junction bases outside the gene matches: 17. The CDR3 covers 18 residues. Germline CDR1 reads MNHEY; CDR2 reads SVGAGI. The CDR3, as DNA: TGTGCCAGCAGTTACTCTTCCTTGACTAGCAGCTTTGCCTCCGAGCAGTACTTC. Translating gives CASSYSSLTSSFASEQYF.

This chain joins TRBV11-2 and TRBJ2-7; tentatively, D is TRBD2 (6 bases). Trimming stripped 1 base from V and 2 bases from J, with 9 bases between. The CDR3 runs 14 residues. Germline V gene lookup returns CDR1 SGHAT and CDR2 FQNNGV. For the CDR3, the DNA is TGTGCCAGCAGCTTAGGGGACTGGACCTACGAGCAGTACTTC. Residues: CASSLGDWTYEQYF.

This clonotype showed up just a few times. J is TRBJ1-2 and V is TRBV7-2; D might be TRBD1 (5 bases). The germline V gene encodes CDR1 SGHTA and CDR2 FQGNSA. The CDR3 covers 15 residues. Trimming shortened V by 4 bases and J by 8 bases, and 20 bases separated the two germline ends. DNA for the CDR3: TGTGCCAGCAGCTCAAAACTGGGGACCCTAGAGGGCTACACCTTC. Protein product: CASSSKLGTLEGYTF. Variable domain in full (rest from reference TRBV7-2 and TRBJ1-2): GAGVSQSPSNKVTEKGKDVELRCDPISGHTALYWYRQSLGQGLEFLIYFQGNSAPDKSGLPSDRFSAERTGGSVSTLTIQRTQQEDSAVYLCASSSKLGTLEGYTFGSGTRLTVV.

This clonotype came up a few times. The chain joins TRBV11-2 to TRBJ2-4; tentatively, D is TRBD1 (5 bases). The V gene lost 0 bases and the J gene lost 0 bases, with 18 bases spanning the gap. This CDR3 is 19 amino acids long. Germline V gene lookup returns CDR1 SGHAT and CDR2 FQNNGV. The CDR3 region is CASSLDLVLAGLAKNIQYF. The CDR3 DNA sequence: TGTGCCAGCAGCTTAGATCTAGTCTTGGCAGGGCTAGCCAAAAACATTCAGTACTTC.

The V and J genes are TRBV7-9 and TRBJ2-3; D remains unclear. Germline CDR1 reads SEHNR; CDR2 reads FQNEAQ (reference sequence). CDR3 size: 17 residues. V was shortened by 6 bases and J by 0 bases, with 19 bases between the two germline ends. The CDR3 reads CASRPTRGFTSTDTQYF. The CDR3 bases are TGTGCCAGCAGACCCACTCGCGGATTTACTAGCACAGATACGCAGTATTTT.

This rearrangement joins TRBV5-6 to TRBJ1-1, with unresolved D. The CDR3 runs to 12 residues. Between the trimmed V and J ends, which lost 3 bases and 4 bases, there was a span of 7 bases. The V gene's germline CDR1 is SGHDT and CDR2 YYEEEE. The CDR3 region has the DNA TGTGCCAGCAGCTACTACAGCACTGAAGCTTTCTTT. Residues: CASSYYSTEAFF. Full variable domain (remainder filled in from reference TRBV5-6 and TRBJ1-1): DAGVTQSPTHLIKTRGQQVTLRCSPKSGHDTVSWYQQALGQGPQFIFQYYEEEERQRGNFPDRFSGHQFPNYSSELNVNALLLGDSALYLCASSYYSTEAFFGQGTRLTVV.

This clonotype was counted only a few times. This chain connects TRBV12-3 or TRBV12-4 to TRBJ1-1; no firm D call. The length of the CDR3 is 14 residues. V was clipped by 6 bases and J by 3 bases, with 14 bases between them. The CDR3 region has the DNA TGTGCCAGCAGCCTAGGGATTCTGGACACTGAAGCTTTCTTT. Translating gives CASSLGILDTEAFF.

The chain couples TRBV20-1 to TRBJ1-1, with D unresolved. V lost 3 bases to trimming and J lost 0 bases, with 14 bases between them. CDR3 length equals 15 residues. Germline V gives CDR1 DFQATT, CDR2 SNEGSKA (reference sequence). This CDR3 reads CSASLLGEMNTEAFF. Here the CDR3 DNA reads TGCAGTGCTAGTTTACTAGGCGAGATGAACACTGAAGCTTTCTTT.

The V and J genes are TRBV14 and TRBJ2-3, with TRBD2 identical over 7 bases. CDR3 length: 15 residues. CDR1 is SGHDN, CDR2 FVKESK, per germline. V shed 3 bases and J 6 bases; nucleotides not matched to a gene: 9. The CDR3 protein is CASSHLADLKDTQYF. The CDR3 bases are TGTGCCAGCAGCCACCTAGCGGACCTCAAGGATACGCAGTATTTT.

The chain couples TRBV7-9 to TRBJ2-7, with a weak D call TRBD2 (6 bases). The CDR3 is made up of 14 amino acids. V was pared by 5 bases and J by 0 bases, with 11 bases between. CDR1 and CDR2 (germline): SEHNR, FQNEAQ (reference sequence). DNA of the CDR3: TGTGCCAGCAGCCCCGCGGGGAGCTCCTACGAGCAGTACGTC. It encodes CASSPAGSSYEQYV.

The gene calls are TRBV20-1 and TRBJ2-1, with 12 bases matching TRBD2. J was trimmed by 12 bases and V by 5 bases; bases with no gene match: 11. This CDR3 region has 14 residues. Germline V gives CDR1 DFQATT, CDR2 SNEGSKA (reference sequence). The CDR3 is CSARTSGGRPRQFF. As DNA, the CDR3 is TGCAGTGCTCGTACTAGCGGGGGGCGCCCTCGGCAGTTCTTC.

This clonotype was detected many times. V gene TRBV24-1 combines with J gene TRBJ2-2, with D possibly being TRBD1 (5 bases). Deletions cut 7 bases from V and 0 bases from J, with 8 bases between. Germline V gene lookup returns CDR1 KGHDR and CDR2 SFDVKD. This CDR3 is built from 14 residues. Written as DNA, the CDR3 is TGTGCCACCAGCGACAGAGCGAACACCGGGGAGCTGTTTTTT. This sequence encodes CATSDRANTGELFF.

J is TRBJ2-7 and V is TRBV7-2; weak D call: TRBD1 (5 bases). CDR3 length: 12 amino acids. CDR1 is SGHTA and CDR2 is FQGNSA in the germline V gene. Between the trimmed V and J ends, which lost 4 bases and 6 bases, there was a span of 10 bases. The CDR3 spells CASSSDRSEQYF. The CDR3 DNA follows: TGTGCCAGCAGCTCAGACAGAAGCGAGCAGTACTTC.